This TCR beta chain was found in a study of blood T cells in healthy people across ages. This CDR3 spans 17 amino acids. The ends lost 6 bases at V and 7 bases at J; junction bases unmatched: 16. Germline CDR1 and CDR2: MNHEY and SMNVEV (reference sequence). This clonotype was seen more than once but under ten times. Isolation yielded PBMCs, at least 7 million per sample, in every case. Using a J-beta primer mix together with a sample-barcoded 5' primer, a second PCR was run for about 6 to 11 cycles. One entry per CDR3 protein results from TCRdb running MiXCR on the 5' RACE reads. The sample records roughly 1.6 million distinct CDR3 sequences, roughly a third being singletons.

The sequenced material came from blood. The chain couples TRBV27 to TRBJ2-1, with 9 bases matching TRBD1. This TCR came from a woman aged 30 to 39 in good health. CDR3 residues: CASSTRAGTGKINEQFF. The CDR3 DNA sequence: TGTGCCAGCAGCACTCGCGCCGGGACAGGGAAAATAAATGAGCAGTTCTTC.